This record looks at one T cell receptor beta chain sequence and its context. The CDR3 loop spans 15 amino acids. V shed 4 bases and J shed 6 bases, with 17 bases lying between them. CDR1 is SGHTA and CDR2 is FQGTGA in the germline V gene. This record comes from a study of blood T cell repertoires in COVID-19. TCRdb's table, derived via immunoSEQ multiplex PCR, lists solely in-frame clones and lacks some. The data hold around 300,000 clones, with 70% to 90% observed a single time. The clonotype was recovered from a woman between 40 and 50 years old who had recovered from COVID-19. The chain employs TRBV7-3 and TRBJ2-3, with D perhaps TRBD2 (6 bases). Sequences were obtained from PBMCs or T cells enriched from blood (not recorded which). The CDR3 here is CASSSVAGGTDTQYF. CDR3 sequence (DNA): TGTGCCAGCAGCTCGGTCGCCGGGGGTACGGATACGCAGTATTTT.